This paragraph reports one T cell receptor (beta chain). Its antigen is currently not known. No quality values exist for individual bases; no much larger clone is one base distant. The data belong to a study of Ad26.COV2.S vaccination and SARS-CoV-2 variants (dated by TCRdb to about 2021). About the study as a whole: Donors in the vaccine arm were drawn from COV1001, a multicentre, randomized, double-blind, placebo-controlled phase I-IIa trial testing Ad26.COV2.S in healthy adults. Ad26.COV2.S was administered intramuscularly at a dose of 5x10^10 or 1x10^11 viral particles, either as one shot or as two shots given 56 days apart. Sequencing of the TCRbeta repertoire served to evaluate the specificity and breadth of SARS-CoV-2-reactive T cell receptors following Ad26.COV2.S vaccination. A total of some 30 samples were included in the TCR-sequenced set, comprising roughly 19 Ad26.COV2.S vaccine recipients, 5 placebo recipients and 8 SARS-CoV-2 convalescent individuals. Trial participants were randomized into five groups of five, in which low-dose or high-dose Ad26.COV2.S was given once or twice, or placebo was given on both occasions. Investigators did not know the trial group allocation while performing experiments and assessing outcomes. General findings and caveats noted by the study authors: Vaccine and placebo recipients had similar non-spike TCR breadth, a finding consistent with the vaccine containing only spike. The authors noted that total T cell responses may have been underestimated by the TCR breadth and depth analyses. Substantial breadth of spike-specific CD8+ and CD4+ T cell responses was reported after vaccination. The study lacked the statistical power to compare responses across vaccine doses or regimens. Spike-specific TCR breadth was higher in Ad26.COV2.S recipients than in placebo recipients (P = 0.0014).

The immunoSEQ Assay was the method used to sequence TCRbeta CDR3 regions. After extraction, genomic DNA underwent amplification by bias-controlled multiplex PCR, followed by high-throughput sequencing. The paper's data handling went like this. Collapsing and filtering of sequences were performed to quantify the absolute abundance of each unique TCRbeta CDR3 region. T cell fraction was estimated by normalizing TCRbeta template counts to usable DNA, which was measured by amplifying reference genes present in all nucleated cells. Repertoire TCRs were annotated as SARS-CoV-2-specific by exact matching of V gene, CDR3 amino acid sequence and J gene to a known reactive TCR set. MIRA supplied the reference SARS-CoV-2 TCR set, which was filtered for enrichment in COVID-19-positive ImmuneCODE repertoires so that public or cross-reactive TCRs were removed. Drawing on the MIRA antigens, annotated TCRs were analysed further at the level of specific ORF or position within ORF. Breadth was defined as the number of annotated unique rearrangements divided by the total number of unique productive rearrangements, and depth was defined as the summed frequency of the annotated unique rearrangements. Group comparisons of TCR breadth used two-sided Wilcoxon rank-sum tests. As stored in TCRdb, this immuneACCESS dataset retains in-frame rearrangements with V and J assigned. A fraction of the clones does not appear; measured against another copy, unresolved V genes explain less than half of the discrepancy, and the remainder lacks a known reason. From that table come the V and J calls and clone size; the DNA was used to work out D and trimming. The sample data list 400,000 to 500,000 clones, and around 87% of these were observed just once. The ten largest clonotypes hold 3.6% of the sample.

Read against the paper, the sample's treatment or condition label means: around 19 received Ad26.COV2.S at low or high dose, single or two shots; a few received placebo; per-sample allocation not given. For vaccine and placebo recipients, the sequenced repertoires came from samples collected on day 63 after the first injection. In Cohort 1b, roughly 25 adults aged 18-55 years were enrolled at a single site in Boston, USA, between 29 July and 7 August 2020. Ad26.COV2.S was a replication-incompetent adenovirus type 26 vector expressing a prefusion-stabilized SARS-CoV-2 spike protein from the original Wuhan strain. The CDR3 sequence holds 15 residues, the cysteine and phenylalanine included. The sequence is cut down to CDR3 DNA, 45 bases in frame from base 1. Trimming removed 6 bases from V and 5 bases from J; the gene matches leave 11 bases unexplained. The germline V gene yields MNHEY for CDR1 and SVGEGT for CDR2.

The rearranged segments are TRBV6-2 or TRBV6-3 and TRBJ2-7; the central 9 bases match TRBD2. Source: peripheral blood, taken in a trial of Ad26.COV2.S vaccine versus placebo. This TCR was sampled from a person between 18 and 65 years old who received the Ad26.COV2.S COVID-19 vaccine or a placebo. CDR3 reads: CASSGGASGEHEQYF. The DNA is TGTGCCAGCAGCGGTGGGGCTAGCGGGGAACACGAGCAGTACTTC.